One and the same sample provided the 27 T cell receptor beta chains below, sequenced in a study of T-cell memory formation after mild COVID-19. TCRdb ran MiXCR on the 5' RACE reads and lists one entry per CDR3 protein. The sample shows over 120,000 distinct CDR3 sequences, around 21% of them seen only once. The sequencing sample was made of PBMCs or a T cell subset sorted from them (not recorded which). The receptors originated from an adult woman who had mild COVID-19 (a few samples of this study predate the infection). Cell type and time point are not known.

This clonotype was detected a few times. V usage is TRBV12-3 or TRBV12-4 and J usage is TRBJ1-6; D is ambiguous. The CDR3 loop spans 16 amino acids. V shed 5 bases and J shed 2 bases, with 13 bases lying between them. The CDR3 DNA reads as TGTGCCAGCAGTCCCTCCTCCCTCGCCTATAATTCACCCCTCCACTTT. The encoded protein is CASSPSSLAYNSPLHF.

This clonotype was found a few times. The V gene is TRBV5-1, the J gene TRBJ1-6; tentative D call: TRBD1 (5 bases). Germline V gene sequence: CDR1 SGHRS, CDR2 YFSETQ. This CDR3 spans 15 amino acids. V was pared by 4 bases and J by 5 bases, with 13 bases between. CDR3 in amino acids: CASSPGPLNNSPLHF. CDR3 nucleotides: TGCGCCAGCAGCCCGGGACCGCTGAATAATTCACCCCTCCACTTT. The full variable domain, rest sourced from reference TRBV5-1 and TRBJ1-6, is KAGVTQTPRYLIKTRGQQVTLSCSPISGHRSVSWYQQTPGQGLQFLFEYFSETQRNKGNFPGRFSGRQFSNSRSEMNVSTLELGDSALYLCASSPGPLNNSPLHFGNGTRLTVT.

The chain uses TRBV7-9 and TRBJ1-1; 9 nucleotides line up with TRBD1. After removal of 1 base from V and 1 base from J, the junction contained 4 bases not matched to a gene. Germline lookup yields CDR1 SEHNR and CDR2 FQNEAQ (reference sequence). This CDR3 contains 16 residues. CDR3 residues: CASSLGGTGSNTEAFF. In DNA form, the CDR3 reads TGTGCCAGCAGCTTAGGGGGGACAGGGTCGAACACTGAAGCTTTCTTT.

The J gene is TRBJ1-2, the V gene TRBV12-3 or TRBV12-4, with D perhaps TRBD1 (5 bases). The CDR3 covers 15 residues. Trimming shortened V by 4 bases and J by 5 bases, and 17 bases separated the two germline ends. This CDR3 reads CASSSYPGTEYGYTF. The CDR3 DNA reads as TGTGCCAGCAGTTCATACCCAGGGACGGAGTATGGCTACACCTTC.

The chain links TRBV3-1 to TRBJ2-7; 8 bases are a match to TRBD2. Per the germline V gene, CDR1 is LGHDT and CDR2 is YNNKEL (reference sequence). Trimming cost V 4 bases and J 0 bases; bases outside gene matches: 5. The CDR3 sequence is 15 residues long. For the CDR3, the DNA is TGTGCCAGCAGCCGCCTCACTAGCGGCTCCTACGAGCAGTACTTC. Translation gives CASSRLTSGSYEQYF.

This clonotype has only a few counts. This chain connects TRBV7-3 to TRBJ2-1; TRBD2 matches 7 bases. Germline V lookup: CDR1 SGHTA, CDR2 FQGTGA. The CDR3 has 15 amino acids. After removal of 4 bases from V and 5 bases from J, the junction contained 8 bases not matched to a gene. CDR3 protein: CASSSASGEHNEQFF. The CDR3 DNA reads as TGTGCCAGCAGCTCCGCTAGCGGAGAACACAATGAGCAGTTCTTC.

This sequence joins TRBV6-2 or TRBV6-3 and TRBJ2-1; D not resolved. The CDR3 loop spans 13 amino acids. The V end lost 6 bases, the J end lost 8 bases, and 14 bases lay between the germline ends. CDR1 is MNHEY, CDR2 SVGEGT, per germline. CDR3 nucleotide sequence: TGTGCCAGCAGAAGGATGGAAATCGATGAGCAGTTCTTC. Translating it yields CASRRMEIDEQFF.

V and J are TRBV12-3 or TRBV12-4 and TRBJ2-2; D perhaps matches TRBD1 (5 bases). The CDR3 has 15 amino acids. V lost 5 bases, J lost 2 bases, and 12 bases lay in between. The CDR3 spells CASSPTGDNTGELFF. The CDR3 DNA sequence: TGTGCCAGCAGTCCCACAGGCGATAACACCGGGGAGCTGTTTTTT.

The chain links TRBV4-3 to TRBJ1-5, with 7 bases matching TRBD1. From germline, CDR1 is LGHNA and CDR2 YSLEER. The CDR3 totals 16 residues. J was trimmed by 0 bases and V by 3 bases; bases with no gene match: 5. The CDR3 loop reads CASSQEQGYSNQPQHF. In nucleotides, the CDR3 is TGCGCCAGCAGCCAGGAACAGGGGTATAGCAATCAGCCCCAGCATTTT.

The J gene is TRBJ1-6, the V gene TRBV19, with D perhaps matching TRBD1 (6 bases). The CDR3 is 13 amino acids. Trimming stripped 6 bases from V and 8 bases from J, with 11 bases between. Germline loops: CDR1 LNHDA, CDR2 SQIVND (reference sequence). The CDR3 loop is CASRDRWDSPLHF. DNA for the CDR3: TGTGCCAGTAGGGACAGATGGGATTCACCCCTCCACTTT.

The V call is TRBV2, the J call TRBJ1-2; D uncertain. Germline V gives CDR1 SNHLY, CDR2 FYNNEI. This CDR3 is built from 13 residues. The ends were cut back, 1 base at V and 4 bases at J, with 7 bases in the middle. The CDR3: CASSEVGSYGYTF. The DNA for the CDR3 is TGTGCCAGCAGTGAAGTCGGTAGCTATGGCTACACCTTC.

This chain uses TRBV12-3 or TRBV12-4 with TRBJ1-2; D is uncertain. CDR3 size: 13 residues. V dropped 2 bases and J dropped 5 bases, with 9 bases sitting between them. CDR3 sequence reads: CASSLWSNYGYTF. In DNA, the CDR3 is TGTGCCAGCAGTTTATGGTCCAATTATGGCTACACCTTC.

The chain carries TRBV5-1 and TRBJ2-7, with TRBD2 identical over 10 bases. The CDR3 loop spans 16 amino acids. The germline gives CDR1 SGHRS, CDR2 YFSETQ. With 4 bases clipped from V and 1 base from J, the junction kept 8 bases outside the gene matches. The CDR3 spells CASSLSGTSVSYEQYF. The DNA for the CDR3 is TGCGCCAGCAGCCTATCCGGGACTAGCGTTTCCTACGAGCAGTACTTC.

In this sample, this clonotype turned up a few times. V usage is TRBV20-1 and J usage is TRBJ1-6; no definite D call. The CDR3 sequence is 15 residues long. The germline CDR1 and CDR2 sequences are DFQATT and SNEGSKA (reference sequence). Deletions cut 3 bases from V and 10 bases from J, with 19 bases between. CDR3 in DNA: TGCAGTGCTAGTAAAGGATCAGCGGCTGGGTCACCCCTCCACTTT. Residues: CSASKGSAAGSPLHF.

This clonotype has just a few counts. The genes are TRBV3-1 and TRBJ1-1; TRBD1 matches at 7 bases. The CDR3 length is 15 residues. From germline, CDR1 is LGHDT and CDR2 YNNKEL (reference sequence). The V segment lost 4 bases and the J segment 7 bases; nucleotides outside the gene matches: 12. This CDR3 reads CASSPLLGGAVEAFF. The CDR3 region has the DNA TGTGCCAGCAGCCCCCTTTTAGGGGGCGCGGTTGAAGCTTTCTTT.

The chain links TRBV3-1 to TRBJ1-3; D is perhaps TRBD1 (5 bases). Trimming took 7 bases from V and 2 from J, leaving 15 bases between them. The V gene's germline CDR1 is LGHDT and CDR2 YNNKEL (reference sequence). This CDR3 has 15 amino acids. In nucleotides, the CDR3 is TGTGCCAGCACCGAGAGATCGGGGGCTGGAAACACCATATATTTT. It specifies CASTERSGAGNTIYF.

This clonotype was counted between two and nine times. The chain joins TRBV24-1 to TRBJ2-2, with D tentatively TRBD1 or TRBD2 (5 bases each). V was trimmed by 9 bases and J by 5 bases, leaving 12 bases between them. CDR1 and CDR2 from the germline V gene are KGHDR and SFDVKD. The CDR3 totals 13 residues. CDR3 nucleotides: TGTGCCACCGCCGTCGGGGCGACCGGGGAGCTGTTTTTT. Translating it yields CATAVGATGELFF.

This chain joins TRBV5-6 and TRBJ1-1, with D perhaps matching TRBD1 (5 bases). The germline gives CDR1 SGHDT, CDR2 YYEEEE. Trimming cost V 4 bases and J 0 bases, with 10 bases left between them. This CDR3 is 14 amino acids long. CDR3 sequence reads: CASSRPGLNTEAFF. CDR3 nucleotides: TGTGCCAGCAGCCGGCCGGGACTGAACACTGAAGCTTTCTTT.

The chain joins TRBV6-5 to TRBJ2-1; TRBD1 aligns across 11 bases. The CDR3 extends over 16 amino acids. CDR1 is MNHEY, CDR2 SVGAGI, per germline. Losses at the gene ends were 2 bases for V and 8 bases for J; bases not matched to a gene: 8. The CDR3 DNA reads as TGTGCCAGCAGTTACCTTAGTGGACAGGGGGCATATGAGCAGTTCTTC. This encodes CASSYLSGQGAYEQFF.

J is TRBJ2-7 and V is TRBV7-9; no definite D call. This CDR3 is built from 12 residues. Trimming took 1 base from V and 5 from J, leaving 6 bases between them. In germline, CDR1 is SEHNR, CDR2 FQNEAQ (reference sequence). In nucleotides, the CDR3 is TGTGCCAGCAGCTTAGACCGGGACGAGCAGTACTTC. This gives the protein CASSLDRDEQYF.

The genes are TRBV6-5 and TRBJ1-5, with TRBD1 as a possible D gene (5 bases). Germline assignment: CDR1 MNHEY and CDR2 SVGAGI. The V end was cut by 8 bases, the J end by 4 bases, with 12 bases between. CDR3 size: 13 residues. The CDR3 loop is CASSGWGNQPQHF. CDR3 nucleotide sequence: TGTGCCAGCTCCGGGTGGGGGAATCAGCCCCAGCATTTT.

This clonotype was seen more than once but under ten times. V usage is TRBV11-2 and J usage is TRBJ2-5; D gene unclear. The germline gives CDR1 SGHAT, CDR2 FQNNGV. The V and J ends lost 1 base and 5 bases respectively, with 11 bases between them. CDR3 size: 14 residues. The CDR3 here is CASSLGSRPETQYF. CDR3 nucleotide sequence: TGTGCCAGCAGCTTAGGGTCTAGGCCGGAGACCCAGTACTTC.

This clonotype was detected a few times. The J gene is TRBJ2-1, the V gene TRBV7-2; 7 bases are a match to TRBD2. CDR1 and CDR2 (germline): SGHTA, FQGNSA. J was trimmed by 5 bases and V by 11 bases; bases with no gene match: 12. CDR3 length equals 14 residues. The CDR3 sequence is CARSGGSLDNEQFF. The CDR3, as DNA: TGTGCCCGGAGCGGCGGGAGCCTCGACAATGAGCAGTTCTTC. The variable domain in full, completed from reference TRBV7-2 and TRBJ2-1, reads GAGVSQSPSNKVTEKGKDVELRCDPISGHTALYWYRQSLGQGLEFLIYFQGNSAPDKSGLPSDRFSAERTGGSVSTLTIQRTQQEDSAVYLCARSGGSLDNEQFFGPGTRLTVL.

This CDR3 is CSGKTDTQYF. CDR3 bases: TGCAGCGGAAAGACAGATACGCAGTATTTT. V usage is TRBV29-1 and J usage is TRBJ2-3; D unresolved. CDR1 and CDR2 from the germline V gene are SQVTM and ANQGSEA. With 7 bases removed from V and 3 bases from J, the gap between germline ends came to 5 bases. The CDR3 extends over 10 amino acids.

The chain links TRBV5-1 to TRBJ2-2; no firm D call. The V and J ends lost 1 base and 3 bases respectively, with 10 bases between them. From germline, CDR1 is SGHRS and CDR2 YFSETQ. This CDR3 has 15 residues. The CDR3 loop reads CASSLTAPYTGELFF. The CDR3, as DNA: TGCGCCAGCAGCTTGACGGCCCCCTACACCGGGGAGCTGTTTTTT.

The chain uses TRBV30 and TRBJ1-1, with no clear D. Trimming stripped 1 base from V and 0 bases from J, with 3 bases between. Looked up from germline, CDR1 is GTSNPN and CDR2 is SVGIG (reference sequence). The CDR3 has 12 amino acids. CDR3 DNA: TGTGCCTGGAGTGGCATGAACACTGAAGCTTTCTTT. Residues: CAWSGMNTEAFF.

In this sample, this clonotype turned up a few times. The chain couples TRBV4-3 to TRBJ2-1, with a weak D call TRBD2 (6 bases). CDR1 is LGHNA and CDR2 is YSLEER in the germline V gene. CDR3 length equals 15 residues. Trimming took 3 bases from V and 6 from J, leaving 15 bases between them. The CDR3 DNA is TGCGCCAGCAGCCAGGAGGGAATTTTTGGCAATGAGCAGTTCTTC. This encodes CASSQEGIFGNEQFF.